What follows are 10 T cell receptor beta chains derived from one specimen sequenced in a study of T cells expressing NK-cell markers. Reprocessing the 5' RACE reads, TCRdb reports a single entry for every CDR3 protein and omits DNA. With a few hundred thousand distinct CDR3 sequences in the sample, the ten largest clones hold around 5.3%. Sequenced sample: blood T cells: a sorted CD56 or NKG2C T cell subset, CD4+ or CD8+ T cells, or bulk PBMC T cells (not recorded which). Receptor source: a man between 18 and 69 years old in good health.

CDR3 sequence: CASSQILGKNIQYF. V gene TRBV28 combines with J gene TRBJ2-4. The CDR3 is 14 amino acids. CDR1 is MDHEN, CDR2 SYDVKM, per germline.

This rearrangement joins TRBV6-2 or TRBV6-3 to TRBJ2-5; TCRdb's assignment of TRBD2 cannot be checked, as there is no DNA. Germline V gives CDR1 MNHEY, CDR2 SVGEGT. This CDR3 is built from 14 residues. CDR3 sequence reads: CASSYQRQGKTQYF.

The rearrangement joins TRBV14 to TRBJ2-1. Germline V lookup: CDR1 SGHDN, CDR2 FVKESK. This CDR3 has 16 amino acids. CDR3 sequence: CASSQGIRGSYNEQFF.

J is TRBJ2-7 and V is TRBV12-3 or TRBV12-4; there is no DNA to check the TCRdb D call of TRBD1. This CDR3 contains 13 residues. The CDR3 region is CASRGGKAYEQYF.

The chain couples TRBV3-1 to TRBJ1-2. CDR3 length equals 15 residues. From germline, CDR1 is LGHDT and CDR2 YNNKEL (reference sequence). The CDR3: CASSQGSGANYGYTF.

This sequence joins TRBV10-2 and TRBJ1-2. CDR1 and CDR2 from the germline V gene are WSHSY and SAAADI. The CDR3 length is 12 residues. The chain's CDR3 is CASITEFDGYTF.

The CDR3 sequence: CASSPYGTGGKETQYF. The chain links TRBV18 to TRBJ2-5; the D gene TCRdb calls, TRBD1, cannot be checked with no DNA. This CDR3 contains 16 residues. Germline V CDR1 and CDR2: KGHSH, LQKENI.

This chain joins TRBV5-1 and TRBJ2-3; there is no DNA to check the TCRdb D call of TRBD2. This CDR3 is 17 amino acids long. Germline assignment: CDR1 SGHRS and CDR2 YFSETQ. The CDR3 loop reads CASSQTVAGGTTDTQYF.

This chain connects TRBV12-3 or TRBV12-4 to TRBJ1-3; the TRBD1 assignment by TCRdb is unverifiable without DNA. There are 14 residues in the CDR3. The CDR3 sequence is CASSLGGMENTIYF.

J is TRBJ1-2 and V is TRBV12-3 or TRBV12-4; the TRBD1 assignment by TCRdb is unverifiable without DNA. The CDR3 loop spans 15 amino acids. The CDR3 region is CASSPRARGYYGYTF.